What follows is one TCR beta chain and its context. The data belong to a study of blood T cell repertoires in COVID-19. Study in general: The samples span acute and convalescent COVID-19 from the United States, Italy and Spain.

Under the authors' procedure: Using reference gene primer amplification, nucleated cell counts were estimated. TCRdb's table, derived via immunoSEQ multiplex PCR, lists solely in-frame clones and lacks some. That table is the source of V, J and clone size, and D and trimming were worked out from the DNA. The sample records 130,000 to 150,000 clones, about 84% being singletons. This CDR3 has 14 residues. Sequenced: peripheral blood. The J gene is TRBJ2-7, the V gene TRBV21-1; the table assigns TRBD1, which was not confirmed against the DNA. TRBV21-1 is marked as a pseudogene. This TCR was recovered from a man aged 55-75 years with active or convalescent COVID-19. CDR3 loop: CASSPGQGAYEQYF. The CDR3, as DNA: TGTGCCAGCTCACCGGGACAGGGGGCCTACGAGCAGTACTTC.